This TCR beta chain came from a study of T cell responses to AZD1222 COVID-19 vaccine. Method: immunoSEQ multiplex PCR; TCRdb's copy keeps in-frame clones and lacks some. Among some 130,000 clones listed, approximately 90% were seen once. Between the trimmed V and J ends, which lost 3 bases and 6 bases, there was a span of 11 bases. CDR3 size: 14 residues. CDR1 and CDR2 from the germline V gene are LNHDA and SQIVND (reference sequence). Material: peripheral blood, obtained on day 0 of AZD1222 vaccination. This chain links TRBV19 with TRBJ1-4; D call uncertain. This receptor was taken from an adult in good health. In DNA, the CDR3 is TGTGCCAGTAGTATTCGGGCAGCAGATGAAAAACTGTTTTTT. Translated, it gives CASSIRAADEKLFF.